This is a list of T cell receptor beta chains from one sample in a study of shared clonotypes between healthy human individuals. The table came from immunoSEQ multiplex PCR; TCRdb's copy has only in-frame clones and leaves some out. The sample consists of about 2.1 million clones, 90% to 95% of them appearing once. Sequenced material: naive CD8+ T cells from PBMCs. Receptors were obtained from a man aged 18 to 29 in good health. Some clones in this sample may be carry-over from other donors' samples. The CDR3 runs from the conserved cysteine through the conserved F or W. D genes are given only for firm matches. Size is omitted from some rows. Given values are once, few, many or a class for expanded clones.

J | D | V | length | size | DNA | CDR3
TRBJ2-7 | NA | TRBV7-2 | 18 | NA | TGTGCCAGCAGCTTAGCCCCCGTGATGGCGGAGATCTCCTACGAGCAGTACTTC | CASSLAPVMAEISYEQYF
TRBJ2-2 | NA | TRBV27 | 12 | NA | TGTGCCAGCAGTTTTTTGTCCGGGGAGCTGTTTTTT | CASSFLSGELFF
TRBJ1-2 | NA | TRBV7-6 | 16 | NA | TGTGCCAGCAGCCCGGAGAGGAAGGTTGCTAACTATGGCTACACCTTC | CASSPERKVANYGYTF
TRBJ1-2 | NA | TRBV13 | 14 | NA | TGTGCCAGCAGCCCCTGGGGGGACTTCTATGGCTACACCTTC | CASSPWGDFYGYTF
TRBJ1-1 | NA | TRBV11-2 | 16 | NA | TGTGCCAGCAGCTTAGGGTCAGCGACTATGAACACTGAAGCTTTCTTT | CASSLGSATMNTEAFF
TRBJ1-4 | TRBD1 | TRBV28 | 13 | NA | TGTGCCGGACAGGGGAGCTCTAATGAAAAACTGTTTTTT | CAGQGSSNEKLFF
TRBJ1-5 | TRBD1 | TRBV28 | 18 | NA | TGTGCCAGCAGTTTATTCCGGACAGGGGGTGGGAGCAATCAGCCCCAGCATTTT | CASSLFRTGGGSNQPQHF
TRBJ2-1 | NA | TRBV19 | 18 | NA | TGTGCCAGTAGTATAAACAGAGTTATGGGACGTACCTACAATGAGCAGTTCTTC | CASSINRVMGRTYNEQFF
TRBJ2-3 | NA | TRBV19 | 13 | NA | TGTGCCAGTAGTCAAGACCACACAGATGCGCAGTATTTT | CASSQDHTDAQYF
TRBJ2-1 | TRBD2 | TRBV9 | 16 | NA | TGTGCCAGCAGCGGAAAAGACGGGACTAGCGGGAAGGAGCAGTTCTTC | CASSGKDGTSGKEQFF
TRBJ1-2 | TRBD1 | TRBV7-9 | 17 | NA | TGTGCCAGCAGCTTAACCCCCCAGGACAGGGGTAACTATGGCTACACCTTC | CASSLTPQDRGNYGYTF
TRBJ1-1 | NA | TRBV10-3 | 13 | few | TGTGCCATCAGTCCGACAGGGAACACTGAAGCTTTCTTT | CAISPTGNTEAFF
TRBJ1-4 | NA | TRBV29-1 | 12 | few | TGCAGCGCCAAAGCTCCGAATGAAAAACTGTTTTTT | CSAKAPNEKLFF
TRBJ1-5 | NA | TRBV2 | 12 | NA | TGTGCCAGCAGGGTTACAGGGATGCCCCAGCATTTT | CASRVTGMPQHF
TRBJ2-3 | NA | TRBV4-3 | 16 | NA | TGCGCCAGCAGCCAAGAAACCGCCGGCGTGCGGGATACGCAGTATTTT | CASSQETAGVRDTQYF
TRBJ2-3 | TRBD2 | TRBV13 | 16 | NA | TGTGCCAGCAGCTCCGAAGCGGGGACTAGCACAGATACGCAGTATTTT | CASSSEAGTSTDTQYF
TRBJ2-2 | TRBD2 | TRBV7-9 | 17 | NA | TGTGCCAGCAGCTTACCTTATAGCGGGAGGGAACCCGGGGAGCTGTTTTTT | CASSLPYSGREPGELFF
TRBJ2-7 | TRBD2 | TRBV5-1 | 16 | once | TGCGCCAGCAGCTTGGAGGCTAGCGGGAGAGCCTACGAGCAGTACTTC | CASSLEASGRAYEQYF
TRBJ2-7 | NA | TRBV11-1 | 15 | NA | TGTGCCAGCAGCGAGGCATTTGGGGGAACCTACGAGCAGTACTTC | CASSEAFGGTYEQYF
TRBJ2-1 | TRBD2 | TRBV4-3 | 18 | NA | TGCGCCAGCAGCCAAGCAACCGGGACTCTCAACGGGGGGAATGAGCAGTTCTTC | CASSQATGTLNGGNEQFF
TRBJ2-7 | TRBD2 | TRBV11-1 | 14 | NA | TGTGCCAGCAGCCTGACTAGCGGGAACCACGAGCAGTACTTC | CASSLTSGNHEQYF
TRBJ2-5 | NA | TRBV28 | 18 | NA | TGTGCCAGCAGTTTTAACGGAGACCTCAGTAGGCCGCCAGAGACCCAGTACTTC | CASSFNGDLSRPPETQYF
TRBJ2-7 | NA | TRBV11-1 | 13 | NA | TGTGCCAGCAGCGTGGGACATCGCTACGAGCAGTACTTC | CASSVGHRYEQYF
TRBJ1-1 | NA | TRBV11-2 | 13 | NA | TGTGCCAGCAGCTACCACGCGGGGCGAGAAGCTTTCTTT | CASSYHAGREAFF
TRBJ1-5 | NA | TRBV27 | 15 | NA | TGTGCCAGCAGGTCGAACAGGGAGGTAGGGCAGCCCCAGCATTTT | CASRSNREVGQPQHF
TRBJ2-7 | NA | TRBV27 | 14 | NA | TGTGCCACCCGTCCTGCTGGGGGAAACTACGAGCAGTACTTC | CATRPAGGNYEQYF
TRBJ2-3 | NA | TRBV7-2 | 13 | NA | TGTGCCAGCAGCTTGGAGTTCACAGATACGCAGTATTTT | CASSLEFTDTQYF
TRBJ1-1 | NA | TRBV27 | 12 | NA | TGTGCCAGCAGCGACAGCCAAACTGAAGCTTTCTTT | CASSDSQTEAFF
TRBJ1-1 | NA | TRBV4-3 | 15 | NA | TGCGCCAGCAGCCAAGATGCAAAGACAAGCACTGAAGCTTTCTTT | CASSQDAKTSTEAFF
TRBJ1-2 | TRBD1 | TRBV6-5 | 15 | NA | TGTGCCAGCACCCAGGGGGACAGGGGTGCGTATGGCTACACCTTC | CASTQGDRGAYGYTF
TRBJ1-4 | NA | TRBV25-1 | 13 | few | TGTGCCAGTATCGCACAGCCCGGAGGAAAACTGTTTTTT | CASIAQPGGKLFF
TRBJ2-1 | NA | TRBV7-9 | 15 | NA | TGTGCCAGCAGCGACTACAGGGCTCCTTACAATGAGCAGTTCTTC | CASSDYRAPYNEQFF
TRBJ1-1 | NA | TRBV5-5 | 14 | NA | TGTGCCAGCAGCTTGCGGCTTATGGAAACTGAAGCTTTCTTT | CASSLRLMETEAFF
TRBJ1-5 | NA | TRBV27 | 13 | NA | TGTGCCAGCAATTCACAGGGTCCTCAGCCCCAGCATTTT | CASNSQGPQPQHF
TRBJ2-7 | TRBD1 | TRBV4-1 | 15 | NA | TGCGCCAGCAGCCAGGCAGGGGGTAGGCCCTACGAGCAGTACTTC | CASSQAGGRPYEQYF
TRBJ2-1 | TRBD2 | TRBV29-1 | 14 | NA | TGCAGCGCTCCAAGCGGGGCCCTCTACAATGAGCAGTTCTTC | CSAPSGALYNEQFF
TRBJ2-7 | NA | TRBV5-1 | 18 | NA | TGCGCCAGCAGCTTCCCGGGACAGGGGTCCCTAGCGGGAGCCGAGCAGTACTTC | CASSFPGQGSLAGAEQYF
TRBJ2-6 | NA | TRBV11-3 | 16 | NA | TGTGCCAGCAGCTTAGTTATTGCAGGCAGTGCCAACGTCCTGACTTTC | CASSLVIAGSANVLTF
TRBJ2-7 | TRBD1 | TRBV30 | 12 | NA | TGTGCCTGGAGTACAGGGGACTACGAGCAGTACTTC | CAWSTGDYEQYF
TRBJ1-1 | TRBD1 | TRBV19 | 15 | NA | TGTGCCAGTAGTATATGGGACAGGGGGAACACTGAAGCTTTCTTT | CASSIWDRGNTEAFF
TRBJ2-1 | NA | TRBV15 | 11 | NA | TGTGCCACCAGCAGGAACAATGAGCAGTTCTTC | CATSRNNEQFF
TRBJ1-5 | TRBD1 | TRBV27 | 15 | NA | TGTGCCAGCAGTCCAATACAGGGGAAGCAGCAGCCCCAGCATTTT | CASSPIQGKQQPQHF
TRBJ2-7 | NA | TRBV7-9 | 12 | NA | TGTGCCACGCGGGGAGGGGGTTACGAGCAGTACTTC | CATRGGGYEQYF
TRBJ2-3 | TRBD1 | TRBV27 | 16 | NA | TGTGCCAGCAGTTTATTACTGACAGGGGGCACAGATACGCAGTATTTT | CASSLLLTGGTDTQYF